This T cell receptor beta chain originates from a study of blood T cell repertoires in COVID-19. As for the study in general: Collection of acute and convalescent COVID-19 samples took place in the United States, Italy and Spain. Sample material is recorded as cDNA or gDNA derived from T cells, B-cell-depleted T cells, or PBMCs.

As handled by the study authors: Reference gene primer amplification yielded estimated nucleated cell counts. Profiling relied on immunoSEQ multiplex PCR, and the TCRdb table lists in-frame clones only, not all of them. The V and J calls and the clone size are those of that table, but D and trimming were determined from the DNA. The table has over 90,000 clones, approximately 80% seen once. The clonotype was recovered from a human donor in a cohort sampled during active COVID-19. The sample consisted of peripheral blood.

In DNA form, the CDR3 reads TGCAGCGCCAGAGGGGGCTGGAGCTATGGCTACACCTTC. Translated: CSARGGWSYGYTF. The genes are TRBV29-1 and TRBJ1-2; 7 positions match TRBD1. Germline assignment: CDR1 SQVTM and CDR2 ANQGSEA. The CDR3 runs to 13 residues. The V segment lost 7 bases and the J segment 4 bases; nucleotides outside the gene matches: 9.